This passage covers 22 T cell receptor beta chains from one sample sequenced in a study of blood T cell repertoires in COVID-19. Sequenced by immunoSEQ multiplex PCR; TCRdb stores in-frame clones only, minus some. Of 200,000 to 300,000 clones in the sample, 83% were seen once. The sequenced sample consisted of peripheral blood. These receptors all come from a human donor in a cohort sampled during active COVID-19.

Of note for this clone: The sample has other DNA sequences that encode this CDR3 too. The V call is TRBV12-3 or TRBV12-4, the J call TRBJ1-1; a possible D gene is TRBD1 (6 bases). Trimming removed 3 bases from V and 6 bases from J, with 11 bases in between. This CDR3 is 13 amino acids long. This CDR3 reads CASSLQGQAEAFF. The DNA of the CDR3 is TGTGCCAGCAGTTTGCAGGGGCAGGCTGAAGCTTTCTTT.

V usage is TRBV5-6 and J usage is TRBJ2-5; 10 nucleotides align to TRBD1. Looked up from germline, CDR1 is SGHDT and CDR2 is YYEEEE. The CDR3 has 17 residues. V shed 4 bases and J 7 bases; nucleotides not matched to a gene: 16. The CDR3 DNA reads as TGTGCCAGCAGCCTGGGACAGGGGCGGGTACAATCGCGGACCCAGTACTTC. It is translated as CASSLGQGRVQSRTQYF.

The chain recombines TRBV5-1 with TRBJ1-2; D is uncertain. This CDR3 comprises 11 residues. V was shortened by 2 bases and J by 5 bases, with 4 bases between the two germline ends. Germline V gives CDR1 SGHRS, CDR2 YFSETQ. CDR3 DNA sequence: TGCGCCAGCAGCTTTCCTTATGGCTACACCTTC. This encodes CASSFPYGYTF.

In DNA, the CDR3 is TGTGCCAGCAGTGGTAGCGGGAGACGTGGGGCCAACGTCCTGACTTTC. As protein: CASSGSGRRGANVLTF. This chain links TRBV28 with TRBJ2-6; 9 nucleotides line up with TRBD2. Trimming removed 5 bases from V and 3 bases from J; junction bases left unmatched: 5. The length of the CDR3 is 16 residues. CDR1 and CDR2 (germline): MDHEN, SYDVKM.

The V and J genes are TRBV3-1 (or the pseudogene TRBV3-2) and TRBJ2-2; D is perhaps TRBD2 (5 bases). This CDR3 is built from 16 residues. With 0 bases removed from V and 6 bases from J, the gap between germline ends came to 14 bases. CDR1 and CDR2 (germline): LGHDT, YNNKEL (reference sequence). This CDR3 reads CASSQDDYGNSGELFF. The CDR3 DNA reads TGTGCCAGCAGCCAAGATGATTACGGGAATTCCGGGGAGCTGTTTTTT.

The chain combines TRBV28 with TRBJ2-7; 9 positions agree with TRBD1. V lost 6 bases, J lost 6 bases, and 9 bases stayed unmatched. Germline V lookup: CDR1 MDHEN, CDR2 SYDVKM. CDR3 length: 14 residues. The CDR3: CASSLDRGLREQYF. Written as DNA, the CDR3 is TGTGCCAGCAGCCTGGACAGGGGCCTCCGCGAGCAGTACTTC. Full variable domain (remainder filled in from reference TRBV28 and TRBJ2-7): DVKVTQSSRYLVKRTGEKVFLECVQDMDHENMFWYRQDPGLGLRLIYFSYDVKMKEKGDIPEGYSVSREKKERFSLILESASTNQTSMYLCASSLDRGLREQYFGPGTRLTVT.

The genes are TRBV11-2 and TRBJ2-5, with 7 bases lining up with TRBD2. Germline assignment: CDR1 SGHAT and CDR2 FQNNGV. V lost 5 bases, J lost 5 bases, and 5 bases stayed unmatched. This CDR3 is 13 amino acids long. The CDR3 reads CASSPRAGETQYF. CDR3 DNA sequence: TGTGCCAGCAGCCCCAGAGCGGGGGAGACCCAGTACTTC.

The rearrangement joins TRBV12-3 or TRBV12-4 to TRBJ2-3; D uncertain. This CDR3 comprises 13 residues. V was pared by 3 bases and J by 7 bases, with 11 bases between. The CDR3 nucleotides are TGTGCCAGCAGTTTGAGAGGTGTAAATACGCAGTATTTT. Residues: CASSLRGVNTQYF.

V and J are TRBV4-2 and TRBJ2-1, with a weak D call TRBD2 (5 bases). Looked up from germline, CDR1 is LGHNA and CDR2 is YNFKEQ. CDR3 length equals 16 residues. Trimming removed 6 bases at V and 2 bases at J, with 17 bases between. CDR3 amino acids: CASSPILAGAYNEQFF. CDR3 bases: TGTGCCAGCAGTCCGATCCTAGCTGGGGCCTACAATGAGCAGTTCTTC.

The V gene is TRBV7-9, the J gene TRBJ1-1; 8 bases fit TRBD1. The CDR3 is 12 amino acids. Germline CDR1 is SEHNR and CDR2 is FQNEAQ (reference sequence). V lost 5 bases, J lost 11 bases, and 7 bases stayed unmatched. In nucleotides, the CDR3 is TGTGCCAGCAGCCCAGGACAGGGAGGCGCTTTCTTT. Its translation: CASSPGQGGAFF.

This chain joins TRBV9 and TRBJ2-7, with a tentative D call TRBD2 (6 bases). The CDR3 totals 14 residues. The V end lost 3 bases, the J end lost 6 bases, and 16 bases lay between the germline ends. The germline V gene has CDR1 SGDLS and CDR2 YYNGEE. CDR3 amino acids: CASSAAGTSGEQYF. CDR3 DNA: TGTGCCAGCAGCGCCGCGGGGACTTCCGGCGAGCAGTACTTC.

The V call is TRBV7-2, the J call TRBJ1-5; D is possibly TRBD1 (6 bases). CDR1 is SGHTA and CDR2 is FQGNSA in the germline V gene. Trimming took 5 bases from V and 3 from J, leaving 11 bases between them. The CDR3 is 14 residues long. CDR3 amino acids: CASSTGIFNQPQHF. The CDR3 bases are TGTGCCAGCAGCACAGGGATCTTCAATCAGCCCCAGCATTTT. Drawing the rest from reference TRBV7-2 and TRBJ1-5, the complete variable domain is GAGVSQSPSNKVTEKGKDVELRCDPISGHTALYWYRQSLGQGLEFLIYFQGNSAPDKSGLPSDRFSAERTGGSVSTLTIQRTQQEDSAVYLCASSTGIFNQPQHFGDGTRLSIL.

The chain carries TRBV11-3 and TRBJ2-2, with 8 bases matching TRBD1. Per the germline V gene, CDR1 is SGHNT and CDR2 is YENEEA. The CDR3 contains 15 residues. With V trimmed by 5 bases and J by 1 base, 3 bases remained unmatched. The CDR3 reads CASSIGQGNTGELFF. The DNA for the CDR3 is TGTGCCAGCAGCATCGGACAGGGGAACACCGGGGAGCTGTTTTTT.

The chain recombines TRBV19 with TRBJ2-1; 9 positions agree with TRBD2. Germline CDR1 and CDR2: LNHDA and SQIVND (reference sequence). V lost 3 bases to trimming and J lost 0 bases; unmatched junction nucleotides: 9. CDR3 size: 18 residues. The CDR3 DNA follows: TGTGCCAGTAGTATCCTAAGCGGGGGGCTGAGCTCCTACAATGAGCAGTTCTTC. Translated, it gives CASSILSGGLSSYNEQFF. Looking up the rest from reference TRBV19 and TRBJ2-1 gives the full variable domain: DGGITQSPKYLFRKEGQNVTLSCEQNLNHDAMYWYRQDPGQGLRLIYYSQIVNDFQKGDIAEGYSVSREKKESFPLTVTSAQKNPTAFYLCASSILSGGLSSYNEQFFGPGTRLTVL.

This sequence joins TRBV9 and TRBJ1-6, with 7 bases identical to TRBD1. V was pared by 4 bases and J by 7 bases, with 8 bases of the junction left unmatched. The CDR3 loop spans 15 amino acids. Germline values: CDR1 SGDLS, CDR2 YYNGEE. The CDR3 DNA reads TGTGCCAGCAGCTCCCGGACAGGAGGGAATTCACCCCTCCACTTT. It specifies CASSSRTGGNSPLHF.

CDR3 nucleotide sequence: TGTGCCAGCAGTCTGCACAGGGGTGGGGGCACCGGGGAGCTGTTTTTT. This encodes CASSLHRGGGTGELFF. This chain links TRBV28 with TRBJ2-2; TRBD1 aligns across 7 bases. CDR1 is MDHEN, CDR2 SYDVKM, per germline. V was clipped by 5 bases and J by 4 bases; unmatched bases: 10. The CDR3 spans 16 residues.

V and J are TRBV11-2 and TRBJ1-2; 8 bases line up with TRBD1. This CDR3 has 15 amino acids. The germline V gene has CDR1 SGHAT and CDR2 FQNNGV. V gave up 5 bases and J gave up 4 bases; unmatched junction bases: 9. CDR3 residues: CASSHDRGFGYGYTF. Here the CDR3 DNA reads TGTGCCAGCAGCCACGACAGGGGTTTTGGCTATGGCTACACCTTC.

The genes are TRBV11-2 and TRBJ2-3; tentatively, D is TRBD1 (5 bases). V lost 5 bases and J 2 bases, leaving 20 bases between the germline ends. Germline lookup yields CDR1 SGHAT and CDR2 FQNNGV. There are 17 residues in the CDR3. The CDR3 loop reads CASSAPFTGVITDTQYF. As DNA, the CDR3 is TGTGCCAGCAGCGCACCTTTCACAGGAGTTATCACAGATACGCAGTATTTT.

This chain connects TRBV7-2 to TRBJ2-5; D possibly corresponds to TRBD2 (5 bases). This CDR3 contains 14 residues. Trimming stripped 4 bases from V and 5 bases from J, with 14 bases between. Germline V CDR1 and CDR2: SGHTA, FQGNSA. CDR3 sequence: CASSSDSVGETQYF. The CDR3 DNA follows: TGTGCCAGCAGCTCGGACTCGGTAGGGGAGACCCAGTACTTC.

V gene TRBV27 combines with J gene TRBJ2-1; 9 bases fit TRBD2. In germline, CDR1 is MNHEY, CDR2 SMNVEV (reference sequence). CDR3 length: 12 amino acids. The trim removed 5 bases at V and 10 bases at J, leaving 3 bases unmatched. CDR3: CASSPGLAEQFF. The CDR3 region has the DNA TGTGCCAGCAGTCCCGGACTAGCGGAGCAGTTCTTC.

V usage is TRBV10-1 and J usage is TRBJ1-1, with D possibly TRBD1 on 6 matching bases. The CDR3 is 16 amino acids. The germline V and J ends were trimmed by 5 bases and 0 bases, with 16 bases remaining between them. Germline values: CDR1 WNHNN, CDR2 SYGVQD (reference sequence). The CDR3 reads CASSSAQGWMNTEAFF. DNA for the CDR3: TGCGCCAGCAGTTCGGCTCAGGGGTGGATGAACACTGAAGCTTTCTTT.

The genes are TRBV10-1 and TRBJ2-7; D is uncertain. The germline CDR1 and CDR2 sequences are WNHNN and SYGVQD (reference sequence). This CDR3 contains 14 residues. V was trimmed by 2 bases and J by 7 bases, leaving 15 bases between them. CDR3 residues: CASSEDTSEREQYF. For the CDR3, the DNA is TGCGCCAGCAGTGAGGACACCTCCGAAAGGGAGCAGTACTTC.